The rows below give T cell receptor beta chains drawn from one sample of a study of OX40 agonist ivuxolimab in advanced cancers. Repertoires were generated with immunoSEQ multiplex PCR, while TCRdb's copy carries only in-frame clones and drops some. The table has approximately 80,000 clones, about 95% seen once. Material: CD4+ or CD8+ T cells sorted from blood, obtained in a trial of the OX40 agonist ivuxolimab. The origin of the receptors is an adult with an advanced solid tumor such as melanoma, head and neck, liver or kidney cancer. The CDR3 runs from the conserved cysteine through the conserved F or W. D genes are given only for firm matches. Clone size is stated in some rows and not others, as once, few, many or a class when expanded.

v_call: TRBV7-2; clone_size: .; j_call: TRBJ2-7; d_call: TRBD1; cdr3_aa: CASSLAGGQGLYEQYF; cdr3_nt: TGTGCCAGCAGCTTAGCGGGGGGACAGGGTCTCTACGAGCAGTACTTC
v_call: TRBV27; clone_size: .; j_call: TRBJ2-3; d_call: .; cdr3_aa: CASRELDRTQYF; cdr3_nt: TGTGCCAGCAGGGAACTGGACAGAACGCAGTATTTT
v_call: TRBV7-3; clone_size: .; j_call: TRBJ2-7; d_call: TRBD2; cdr3_aa: CASSLVSGGSYEQYF; cdr3_nt: TGTGCCAGCAGCTTAGTTAGCGGGGGTTCCTACGAGCAGTACTTC
v_call: TRBV4-1; clone_size: .; j_call: TRBJ1-1; d_call: .; cdr3_aa: CASSPNLGYTEAFF; cdr3_nt: TGCGCCAGCAGCCCCAACTTAGGATACACTGAAGCTTTCTTT
v_call: TRBV9; clone_size: .; j_call: TRBJ2-3; d_call: .; cdr3_aa: CASSVVPGGHPDTQYF; cdr3_nt: TGTGCCAGCAGCGTAGTCCCTGGGGGGCACCCAGATACGCAGTATTTT
v_call: TRBV16; clone_size: .; j_call: TRBJ2-1; d_call: TRBD1; cdr3_aa: CASSPGTGVEQFF; cdr3_nt: TGTGCCAGCAGCCCCGGGACAGGGGTTGAGCAGTTCTTC
v_call: TRBV19; clone_size: .; j_call: TRBJ1-2; d_call: TRBD1; cdr3_aa: CASSQGTGDFFYGYTF; cdr3_nt: TGTGCCAGTAGCCAAGGGACAGGGGACTTCTTCTATGGCTACACCTTC
v_call: TRBV4-3; clone_size: once; j_call: TRBJ2-5; d_call: .; cdr3_aa: CASSQYRWGETQYF; cdr3_nt: TGCGCCAGCAGCCAATATCGGTGGGGGGAGACCCAGTACTTC
v_call: TRBV5-6; clone_size: .; j_call: TRBJ1-5; d_call: .; cdr3_aa: CASSLDGFNQPQHF; cdr3_nt: TGTGCCAGCAGCTTAGACGGATTCAATCAGCCCCAGCATTTT
v_call: TRBV5-8; clone_size: once; j_call: TRBJ1-1; d_call: .; cdr3_aa: CVNADTEAFF; cdr3_nt: TGTGTTAACGCGGACACTGAAGCTTTCTTT
v_call: TRBV7-9; clone_size: .; j_call: TRBJ2-7; d_call: TRBD1; cdr3_aa: CASSLRDSPYEQYF; cdr3_nt: TGTGCCAGCAGCCTCCGGGACAGTCCCTACGAGCAGTACTTC
v_call: TRBV5-4; clone_size: .; j_call: TRBJ2-7; d_call: TRBD2; cdr3_aa: CASSYYGGSSEQYF; cdr3_nt: TGTGCCAGCAGCTATTACGGGGGGTCGTCCGAGCAGTACTTC
v_call: TRBV7-6; clone_size: .; j_call: TRBJ2-7; d_call: .; cdr3_aa: CASSSSGSYEQYF; cdr3_nt: TGTGCCAGCAGCTCATCGGGATCCTACGAGCAGTACTTC
v_call: TRBV7-9; clone_size: few; j_call: TRBJ2-5; d_call: .; cdr3_aa: CASSSTGRVETQYF; cdr3_nt: TGTGCCAGCAGCTCGACAGGCAGGGTGGAGACCCAGTACTTC
v_call: TRBV4-1; clone_size: .; j_call: TRBJ1-2; d_call: TRBD1; cdr3_aa: CASSQALGTGEYYGYTF; cdr3_nt: TGCGCCAGCAGCCAAGCCCTGGGGACAGGAGAGTACTATGGCTACACCTTC
v_call: TRBV19; clone_size: .; j_call: TRBJ2-1; d_call: .; cdr3_aa: CASTRDPGDNEQFF; cdr3_nt: TGTGCCAGTACCAGGGACCCCGGGGACAATGAGCAGTTCTTC
v_call: TRBV28; clone_size: once; j_call: TRBJ2-7; d_call: .; cdr3_aa: CASSLMNYEQYF; cdr3_nt: TGTGCCAGCAGTTTAATGAACTACGAGCAGTACTTC
v_call: TRBV19; clone_size: .; j_call: TRBJ1-3; d_call: .; cdr3_aa: CASSIFSGTGNTIYF; cdr3_nt: TGTGCCAGTAGTATATTTTCCGGGACTGGAAACACCATATATTTT
v_call: TRBV20-1; clone_size: .; j_call: TRBJ2-1; d_call: .; cdr3_aa: CSAPGGGEQFF; cdr3_nt: TGCAGTGCCCCAGGAGGTGGTGAGCAGTTCTTC
v_call: TRBV28; clone_size: .; j_call: TRBJ2-2; d_call: TRBD2; cdr3_aa: CASSERESNTGELFF; cdr3_nt: TGTGCCAGCAGTGAGCGGGAGTCTAACACCGGGGAGCTGTTTTTT
v_call: TRBV7-9; clone_size: .; j_call: TRBJ2-7; d_call: .; cdr3_aa: CASSLSASYEQYF; cdr3_nt: TGTGCCAGCAGCTTATCTGCGTCGTACGAGCAGTACTTC
v_call: TRBV9; clone_size: .; j_call: TRBJ1-2; d_call: .; cdr3_aa: CASSVEGGVDYGYTF; cdr3_nt: TGTGCCAGCAGCGTAGAAGGGGGGGTTGACTATGGCTACACCTTC
v_call: TRBV19; clone_size: .; j_call: TRBJ2-2; d_call: TRBD1; cdr3_aa: CASSAGQGIGELFF; cdr3_nt: TGTGCCAGTAGTGCGGGACAGGGGATCGGGGAGCTGTTTTTT
v_call: TRBV9; clone_size: .; j_call: TRBJ1-3; d_call: .; cdr3_aa: CASSGGGNTIYF; cdr3_nt: TGTGCCAGCAGCGGAGGAGGAAACACCATATATTTT
v_call: TRBV4-2; clone_size: once; j_call: TRBJ2-3; d_call: .; cdr3_aa: CASSQGLGGRADTQYF; cdr3_nt: TGTGCCAGCAGCCAAGGACTAGGGGGTAGGGCAGATACGCAGTATTTT
v_call: TRBV27; clone_size: .; j_call: TRBJ2-5; d_call: .; cdr3_aa: CASSSTRETQYF; cdr3_nt: TGTGCCAGCAGTTCAACCCGGGAGACCCAGTACTTC
v_call: TRBV2; clone_size: .; j_call: TRBJ2-7; d_call: .; cdr3_aa: CASRPGLSYEQYF; cdr3_nt: TGTGCCAGCAGGCCCGGACTGTCTTACGAGCAGTACTTC
v_call: TRBV2; clone_size: .; j_call: TRBJ2-1; d_call: .; cdr3_aa: CASGGGAYNEQFF; cdr3_nt: TGTGCCAGCGGAGGGGGAGCCTACAATGAGCAGTTCTTC
v_call: TRBV11-2; clone_size: once; j_call: TRBJ2-5; d_call: TRBD2; cdr3_aa: CASSLDPASGGQETQYF; cdr3_nt: TGTGCCAGCAGCTTAGATCCCGCTAGCGGGGGGCAAGAGACCCAGTACTTC
v_call: TRBV28; clone_size: .; j_call: TRBJ2-7; d_call: .; cdr3_aa: CASSLKVSGASYEQYF; cdr3_nt: TGTGCCAGCAGTTTAAAGGTGTCAGGGGCCTCCTACGAGCAGTACTTC
v_call: TRBV27; clone_size: .; j_call: TRBJ2-7; d_call: .; cdr3_aa: CASSSRVNEQYF; cdr3_nt: TGTGCCAGCAGTTCCAGGGTTAACGAGCAGTACTTC
v_call: TRBV19; clone_size: .; j_call: TRBJ1-1; d_call: TRBD1; cdr3_aa: CASSIVGTDLNTEAFF; cdr3_nt: TGTGCCAGTAGTATAGTAGGGACAGACCTGAACACTGAAGCTTTCTTT
v_call: TRBV5-6; clone_size: .; j_call: TRBJ2-2; d_call: .; cdr3_aa: CASSYKTGGSVGELFF; cdr3_nt: TGTGCCAGCAGCTATAAGACAGGTGGCTCGGTCGGGGAGCTGTTTTTT
v_call: TRBV7-9; clone_size: once; j_call: TRBJ2-7; d_call: .; cdr3_aa: CASSPPAGGHEQYF; cdr3_nt: TGTGCCAGCAGCCCCCCCGCAGGGGGGCACGAGCAGTACTTC
v_call: TRBV11-2; clone_size: .; j_call: TRBJ2-7; d_call: .; cdr3_aa: CASSSSRGISSYEQYF; cdr3_nt: TGTGCCAGCAGCTCATCCCGGGGCATCTCAAGCTACGAGCAGTACTTC
v_call: TRBV4-3; clone_size: .; j_call: TRBJ2-5; d_call: .; cdr3_aa: CASSQGALSETQYF; cdr3_nt: TGCGCCAGCAGCCAGGGGGCGCTTAGTGAGACCCAGTACTTC
v_call: TRBV2; clone_size: .; j_call: TRBJ2-7; d_call: TRBD2; cdr3_aa: CASSQSTSGRRYEQYF; cdr3_nt: TGTGCCAGCAGTCAGTCTACTAGCGGGAGGCGGTACGAGCAGTACTTC
v_call: TRBV7-3; clone_size: .; j_call: TRBJ2-7; d_call: TRBD2; cdr3_aa: CASSLGVAGGPEQYF; cdr3_nt: TGTGCCAGCAGCTTAGGAGTAGCGGGGGGGCCCGAGCAGTACTTC
v_call: TRBV27; clone_size: .; j_call: TRBJ2-7; d_call: TRBD2; cdr3_aa: CASSPRGEREVPPEQYF; cdr3_nt: TGTGCCAGCAGCCCTAGGGGGGAGCGGGAGGTCCCCCCCGAGCAGTACTTC
v_call: TRBV13; clone_size: .; j_call: TRBJ2-3; d_call: TRBD2; cdr3_aa: CASSLIAGGTDTQYF; cdr3_nt: TGTGCCAGCAGCTTAATAGCGGGAGGGACAGATACGCAGTATTTT
v_call: TRBV5-1; clone_size: .; j_call: TRBJ2-7; d_call: .; cdr3_aa: CASTDRNSYEQYF; cdr3_nt: TGCGCCAGCACAGACAGGAACTCCTACGAGCAGTACTTC
v_call: TRBV6-1; clone_size: .; j_call: TRBJ2-1; d_call: TRBD2; cdr3_aa: CASSESGRADNEQFF; cdr3_nt: TGTGCCAGCAGTGAAAGCGGGAGAGCTGACAATGAGCAGTTCTTC
v_call: TRBV9; clone_size: .; j_call: TRBJ1-1; d_call: .; cdr3_aa: CASSVEAGGAEDTEAFF; cdr3_nt: TGTGCCAGCAGCGTAGAAGCTGGGGGGGCAGAGGACACTGAAGCTTTCTTT
v_call: TRBV6-5; clone_size: .; j_call: TRBJ2-1; d_call: TRBD2; cdr3_aa: CASRAGTSVYNEQFF; cdr3_nt: TGTGCCAGCAGGGCCGGGACTAGCGTCTACAATGAGCAGTTCTTC
v_call: TRBV19; clone_size: .; j_call: TRBJ1-5; d_call: TRBD1; cdr3_aa: CARRQGYSNQPQHF; cdr3_nt: TGTGCCAGAAGACAGGGATATAGCAATCAGCCCCAGCATTTT
v_call: TRBV5-4; clone_size: .; j_call: TRBJ1-1; d_call: .; cdr3_aa: CASSLEAGQAFF; cdr3_nt: TGTGCCAGCAGCTTGGAGGCAGGGCAAGCTTTCTTT
v_call: TRBV27; clone_size: .; j_call: TRBJ2-1; d_call: .; cdr3_aa: CASSLNNEQFF; cdr3_nt: TGTGCCAGCAGTTTGAACAATGAGCAGTTCTTC
v_call: TRBV4-1; clone_size: once; j_call: TRBJ1-1; d_call: .; cdr3_aa: CASSQTSSGTTRFF; cdr3_nt: TGCGCCAGCAGCCAAACCTCATCCGGGACCACCCGCTTCTTT
v_call: TRBV4-3; clone_size: .; j_call: TRBJ1-1; d_call: TRBD1; cdr3_aa: CASSQDAGTVNTEAFF; cdr3_nt: TGCGCCAGCAGCCAAGACGCCGGGACAGTGAACACTGAAGCTTTCTTT
v_call: TRBV27; clone_size: few; j_call: TRBJ2-2; d_call: .; cdr3_aa: CASSLRTEFF; cdr3_nt: TGTGCCAGCAGTTTAAGGACTGAGTTTTTT
v_call: TRBV4-1; clone_size: .; j_call: TRBJ2-7; d_call: .; cdr3_aa: CASSDPGFGEQYF; cdr3_nt: TGCGCCAGCAGCGATCCGGGGTTCGGCGAGCAGTACTTC
v_call: TRBV28; clone_size: .; j_call: TRBJ2-1; d_call: TRBD1; cdr3_aa: CAGGQGAYNEQFF; cdr3_nt: TGTGCCGGGGGACAGGGGGCATACAATGAGCAGTTCTTC
v_call: TRBV7-3; clone_size: medium-sized; j_call: TRBJ2-3; d_call: TRBD2; cdr3_aa: CASSPVLAGSLDTQYF; cdr3_nt: TGTGCCAGCAGCCCCGTTCTAGCGGGGTCTCTAGATACGCAGTATTTT
v_call: TRBV28; clone_size: once; j_call: TRBJ2-5; d_call: TRBD2; cdr3_aa: CASSTGTSGSETQYF; cdr3_nt: TGTGCCAGCAGTACTGGGACTAGCGGCTCGGAGACCCAGTACTTC